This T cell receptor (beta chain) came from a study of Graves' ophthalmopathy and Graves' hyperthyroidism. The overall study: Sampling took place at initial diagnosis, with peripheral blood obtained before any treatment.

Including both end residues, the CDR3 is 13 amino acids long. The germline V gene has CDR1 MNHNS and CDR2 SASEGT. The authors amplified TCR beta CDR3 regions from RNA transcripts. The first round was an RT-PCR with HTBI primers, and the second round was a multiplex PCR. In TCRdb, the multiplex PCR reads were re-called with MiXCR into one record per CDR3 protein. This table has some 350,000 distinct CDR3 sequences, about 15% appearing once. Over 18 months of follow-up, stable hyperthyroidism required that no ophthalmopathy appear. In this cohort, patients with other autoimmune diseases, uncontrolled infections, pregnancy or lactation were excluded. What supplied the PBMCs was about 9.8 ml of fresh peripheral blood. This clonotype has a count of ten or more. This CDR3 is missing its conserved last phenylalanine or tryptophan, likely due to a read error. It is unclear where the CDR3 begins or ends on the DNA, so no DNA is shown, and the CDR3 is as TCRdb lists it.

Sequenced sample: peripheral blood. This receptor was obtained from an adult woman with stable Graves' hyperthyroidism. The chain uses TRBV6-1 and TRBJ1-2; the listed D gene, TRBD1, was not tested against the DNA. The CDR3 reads CASSPRDRGRRLV.